The entry that follows covers one TCR beta chain sequence. Its antigen is unknown. Qualities for individual bases were not recorded, and no much larger clone is one base off. In the paper's terms, the treatment or condition label means: allogeneic hematopoietic cell transplantation with graft depleted of TCRalphabeta T cells and CD19 B cells. Transplant recipients were children who received TCRalphabeta/CD19-depleted allogeneic hematopoietic cell grafts. The V and J ends are trimmed by 0 bases and 6 bases, leaving 10 bases between them. Based on the germline V gene, the CDR1 and CDR2 sequences are SGDLS and YYNGEE. The CDR3 holds 14 amino acids from the cysteine to the phenylalanine. The retained sequence is limited to the CDR3, 42 bases, with the frame set at the first base. The receptor library was made with PCR. The sequencer listed for this sample is Illumina HiSeq 2500. To normalize quantification of the TCRbeta repertoire, the TCR libraries were built with molecular barcoding that relied on unique molecular identifiers. The public reads were reprocessed in TCRdb via fastp at Q25 and MiXCR, keeping in-frame beta chains. Each CDR3 protein gets just one entry, which takes the most common genes and DNA from the rows behind it. The sample records about 200,000 distinct CDR3 sequences, roughly 7% of which are singletons. More than 5.5% of the sample rests with the top ten.

These data come from a study of T-cell reconstitution after alpha-beta-depleted transplantation in children (dated by TCRdb to the mid-2010s). About the full investigation: T-cell immune reconstitution after TCRalphabeta/CD19-depleted allogeneic hematopoietic cell transplantation in children was quantitatively tracked in the study by means of TCR repertoire profiling. Broader findings and caveats from the paper: Apparently early alphabetaT-cell count recovery about two months after transplant reportedly relied on only several hundred rapidly expanded clones derived from non-depleted graft cells. Hyperexpanded clone frequencies declined over subsequent months; after one year, T-cell counts and TCRbeta diversity were mostly attributed to newly produced T cells. In some patients, the high TCRbeta diversity seen at day 60 was put down to recipient T cells and intrathymic progenitors that had survived conditioning.

The chain is encoded by TRBV9 joined to TRBJ1-5; the D gene is possibly TRBD1, with 5 bases matching. The TCR originated in a boy aged 2-9 years with acute lymphoblastic leukemia, due to receive a stem cell transplant. Specimen: PBMCs, collected before TCRalphabeta/CD19-depleted stem cell transplant. The CDR3: CASSVGGEAQPQHF. The DNA sequence is as follows: TGTGCCAGCAGCGTAGGGGGGGAAGCTCAGCCCCAGCATTTT.